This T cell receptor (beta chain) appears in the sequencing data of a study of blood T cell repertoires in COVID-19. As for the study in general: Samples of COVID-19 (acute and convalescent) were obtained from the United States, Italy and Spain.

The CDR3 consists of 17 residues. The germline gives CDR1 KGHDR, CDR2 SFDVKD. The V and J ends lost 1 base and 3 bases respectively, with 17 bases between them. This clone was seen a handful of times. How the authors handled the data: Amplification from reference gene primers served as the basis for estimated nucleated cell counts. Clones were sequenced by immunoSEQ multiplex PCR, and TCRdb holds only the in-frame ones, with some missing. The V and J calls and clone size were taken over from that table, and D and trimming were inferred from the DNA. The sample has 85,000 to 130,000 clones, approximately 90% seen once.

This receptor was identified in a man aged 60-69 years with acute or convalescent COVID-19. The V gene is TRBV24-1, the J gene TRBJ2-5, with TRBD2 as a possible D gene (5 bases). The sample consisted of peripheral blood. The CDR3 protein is CATSDFWQEDGKETQYF. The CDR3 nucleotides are TGTGCCACCAGTGATTTCTGGCAGGAGGACGGCAAAGAGACCCAGTACTTC.